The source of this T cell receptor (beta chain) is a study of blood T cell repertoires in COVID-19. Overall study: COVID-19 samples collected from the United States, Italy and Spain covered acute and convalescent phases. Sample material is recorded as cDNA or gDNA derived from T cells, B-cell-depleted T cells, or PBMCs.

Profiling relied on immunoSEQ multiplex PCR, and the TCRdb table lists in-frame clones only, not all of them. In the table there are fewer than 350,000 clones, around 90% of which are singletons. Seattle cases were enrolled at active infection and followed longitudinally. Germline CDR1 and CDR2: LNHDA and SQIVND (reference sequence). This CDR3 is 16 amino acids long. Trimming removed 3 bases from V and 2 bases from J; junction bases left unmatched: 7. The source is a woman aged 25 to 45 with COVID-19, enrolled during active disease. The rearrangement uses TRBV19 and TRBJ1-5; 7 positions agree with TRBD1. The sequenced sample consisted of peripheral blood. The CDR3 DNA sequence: TGTGCCAGTAGTATGTGGTACAGGGGAGGCAATCAGCCCCAGCATTTT. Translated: CASSMWYRGGNQPQHF.